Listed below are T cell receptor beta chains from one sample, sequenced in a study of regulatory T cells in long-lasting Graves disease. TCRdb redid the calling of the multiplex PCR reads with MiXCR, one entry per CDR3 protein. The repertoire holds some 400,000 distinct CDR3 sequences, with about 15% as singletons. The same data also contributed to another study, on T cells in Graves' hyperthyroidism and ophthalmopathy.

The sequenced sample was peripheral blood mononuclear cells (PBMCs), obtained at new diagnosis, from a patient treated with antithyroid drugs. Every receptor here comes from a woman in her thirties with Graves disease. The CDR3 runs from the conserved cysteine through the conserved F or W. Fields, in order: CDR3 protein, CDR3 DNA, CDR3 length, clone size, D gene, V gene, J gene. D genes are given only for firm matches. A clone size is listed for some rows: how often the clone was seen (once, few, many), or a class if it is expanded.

CDR3: CASSQRDRAHEQFF; DNA: TGTGCCAGCAGCCAACGGGACAGGGCCCATGAGCAGTTCTTC; length: 14; size: NA; D: TRBD1; V: TRBV7-9; J: TRBJ2-1
CDR3: CASSLSDGRETQYF; DNA: TGTGCCAGCAGTTTATCGGACGGAAGGGAGACCCAGTACTTC; length: 14; size: many; D: NA; V: TRBV28; J: TRBJ2-5
CDR3: CASSPNPVGTNTGELFF; DNA: TGTGCCAGCAGCCCAAACCCGGTGGGGACGAACACCGGGGAGCTGTTTTTT; length: 17; size: many; D: NA; V: TRBV3-1; J: TRBJ2-2
CDR3: CASSNLEGGRGPRDYNEQFF; DNA: TGTGCCAGCAGCAACCTTGAAGGCGGGAGGGGTCCAAGGGACTACAATGAGCAGTTCTTC; length: 20; size: few; D: TRBD2; V: TRBV13; J: TRBJ2-1
CDR3: CASSSVQGAGEKLFF; DNA: TGTGCCAGCAGTTCCGTACAGGGGGCGGGGGAAAAACTGTTTTTT; length: 15; size: NA; D: TRBD1; V: TRBV27; J: TRBJ1-4
CDR3: CASSFDGGPASPLHF; DNA: TGTGCCAGCAGCTTTGATGGGGGGCCCGCTTCACCCCTCCACTTT; length: 15; size: many; D: NA; V: TRBV11-2; J: TRBJ1-6
CDR3: CASNPMGLRRGDTQYF; DNA: TGTGCCAGCAATCCCATGGGCCTGAGACGAGGAGATACGCAGTATTTT; length: 16; size: many; D: NA; V: TRBV28; J: TRBJ2-3
CDR3: CASSRNPLRPNTGELFF; DNA: TGTGCCAGCAGCCGGAACCCCCTCCGGCCCAACACCGGGGAGCTGTTTTTT; length: 17; size: NA; D: NA; V: TRBV6-1; J: TRBJ2-2
CDR3: CASSLGQGARNEQFF; DNA: TGCGCCAGCAGCTTGGGACAGGGGGCCCGCAATGAGCAGTTCTTC; length: 15; size: many; D: TRBD1; V: TRBV5-1; J: TRBJ2-1
CDR3: CAGRGLAGMGQYF; DNA: TGTGCCGGCAGGGGATTAGCGGGAATGGGCCAGTACTTC; length: 13; size: NA; D: TRBD2; V: TRBV6-2/TRBV6-3; J: TRBJ2-4
CDR3: CSAIPFTSENTGELFF; DNA: TGCAGTGCTATCCCCTTCACTAGCGAGAACACCGGGGAGCTGTTTTTT; length: 16; size: NA; D: TRBD2; V: TRBV20-1; J: TRBJ2-2
CDR3: CASSFGEAGVGYGYTF; DNA: TGTGCCAGCAGTTTCGGGGAGGCAGGGGTAGGCTATGGCTACACCTTC; length: 16; size: few; D: NA; V: TRBV12-3/TRBV12-4; J: TRBJ1-2